A selection of T cell receptor beta chains follows, all from one sample in a study of T cells in Graves' hyperthyroidism and ophthalmopathy. TCRdb reprocessed the multiplex PCR reads via MiXCR and lists one record per CDR3 protein. The repertoire has some 250,000 distinct CDR3 sequences, 13% to 15% of them found once; the top ten carry roughly 15%. The sample consisted of blood. The receptors originated from a woman between 40 and 55 years old with Graves' hyperthyroidism that later progressed to Graves' ophthalmopathy. The CDR3 runs from the conserved cysteine through the conserved F or W. A D gene is named only where the DNA matches it firmly. Some rows have no size entry. The others give once, few or many, or a class for an expanded clone.

v_call: TRBV5-6
j_call: TRBJ1-6
clone_size: NA
d_call: TRBD1
cdr3_nt: TGTGCCAGCAGCTACCCAGGGGGCTCGGCACCCCTCCACTTT
cdr3_aa: CASSYPGGSAPLHF

v_call: TRBV7-9
j_call: TRBJ2-5
clone_size: many
d_call: NA
cdr3_nt: TGTGCCAGCAGCTTAGGTCGATCGCTAAAGGAGACCCAGTACTTC
cdr3_aa: CASSLGRSLKETQYF

v_call: TRBV19
j_call: TRBJ2-1
clone_size: NA
d_call: TRBD2
cdr3_nt: TGTGCCAGTAGTATACGAGCGGGAGGCGAGCAGTTCTTC
cdr3_aa: CASSIRAGGEQFF

v_call: TRBV20-1
j_call: TRBJ1-6
clone_size: many
d_call: NA
cdr3_nt: TGCAGTGCTAGGTACCAGGGAACTGCCATCTCACCCCTCCACTTT
cdr3_aa: CSARYQGTAISPLHF

v_call: TRBV11-2
j_call: TRBJ2-2
clone_size: many
d_call: NA
cdr3_nt: TGTGCCAGCAGCTTGAACATTGGCACCGGGGAGCTGTTTTTT
cdr3_aa: CASSLNIGTGELFF

v_call: TRBV25-1
j_call: TRBJ2-2
clone_size: many
d_call: NA
cdr3_nt: TGTGCCAGCAAGCGAGGGGCCACCGGGGAGCTGTTTTTT
cdr3_aa: CASKRGATGELFF

v_call: TRBV5-1
j_call: TRBJ1-5
clone_size: NA
d_call: TRBD1
cdr3_nt: TGCGCCAGCAGCTTGGGGACAGGGGATCAGCCCCAGCATTTT
cdr3_aa: CASSLGTGDQPQHF

v_call: TRBV15
j_call: TRBJ2-1
clone_size: NA
d_call: TRBD2
cdr3_nt: TGTGCCACCAGCAGAGGACTAGCGGGGTACAATGAGCAGTTCTTC
cdr3_aa: CATSRGLAGYNEQFF

v_call: TRBV9
j_call: TRBJ2-1
clone_size: many
d_call: TRBD1
cdr3_nt: TGTGCCAGCAGCGTAAACAGGGGCGATGAGCAGTTCTTC
cdr3_aa: CASSVNRGDEQFF

v_call: TRBV10-1
j_call: TRBJ1-1
clone_size: many
d_call: NA
cdr3_nt: TGCGCCAGCAGATCTACTTTGAACACTGAAGCTTTCTTT
cdr3_aa: CASRSTLNTEAFF

v_call: TRBV12-3/TRBV12-4
j_call: TRBJ1-2
clone_size: few
d_call: NA
cdr3_nt: TGTGCCAGCAGTTTAGCGATGACAGAGGCCTATGGCTACACCTTC
cdr3_aa: CASSLAMTEAYGYTF

v_call: TRBV4-1
j_call: TRBJ2-7
clone_size: many
d_call: TRBD1
cdr3_nt: TGCGCCAGCAGCCAAGGGACAGGGCGGCCCGAGCAGTACTTC
cdr3_aa: CASSQGTGRPEQYF

v_call: TRBV18
j_call: TRBJ2-3
clone_size: many
d_call: TRBD1
cdr3_nt: TGTGCCAGCTCAAAACCGGGACAGCGCACAGATACGCAGTATTTT
cdr3_aa: CASSKPGQRTDTQYF

v_call: TRBV11-3
j_call: TRBJ2-1
clone_size: NA
d_call: TRBD2
cdr3_nt: TGTGCCAGCAGCCCAACTAGCGGACAGTACAATGAGCAGTTCTTC
cdr3_aa: CASSPTSGQYNEQFF

v_call: TRBV5-1
j_call: TRBJ1-1
clone_size: many
d_call: NA
cdr3_nt: TGCGCCAGCAGCTTCAGCGGAGTAAACACTGAAGCTTTCTTT
cdr3_aa: CASSFSGVNTEAFF

v_call: TRBV29-1
j_call: TRBJ2-3
clone_size: many
d_call: TRBD1
cdr3_nt: TGCAGCGTTGCCCTCGACAGGGAAACAGATACGCAGTATTTT
cdr3_aa: CSVALDRETDTQYF

v_call: TRBV11-2
j_call: TRBJ2-2
clone_size: many
d_call: NA
cdr3_nt: TGTGCCAGCAGCTCGCCAACAGGGAGGAGGGTCACCGGGGAGCTGTTTTTT
cdr3_aa: CASSSPTGRRVTGELFF

v_call: TRBV20-1
j_call: TRBJ2-3
clone_size: many
d_call: TRBD2
cdr3_nt: TGCAGTGCTCACCTAATAGCGGGGGCTTTCCCCTATACGCAGTATTTT
cdr3_aa: CSAHLIAGAFPYTQYF

v_call: TRBV29-1
j_call: TRBJ2-1
clone_size: many
d_call: NA
cdr3_nt: TGCAGCGTTGAATGGGTTGGCTCAGCCTACAATGAGCAGTTCTTC
cdr3_aa: CSVEWVGSAYNEQFF

v_call: TRBV24-1
j_call: TRBJ2-2
clone_size: NA
d_call: TRBD1
cdr3_nt: TGTGCCACCAGTGATCGGGCGACAGGGACCACCGGGGAGCTGTTTTTT
cdr3_aa: CATSDRATGTTGELFF

v_call: TRBV5-1
j_call: TRBJ2-7
clone_size: many
d_call: TRBD1
cdr3_nt: TGCGCCAGCAAATCTCGTTGGACAGGGGCCTACGAGCAGTACTTC
cdr3_aa: CASKSRWTGAYEQYF

v_call: TRBV12-3/TRBV12-4
j_call: TRBJ2-3
clone_size: many
d_call: TRBD2
cdr3_nt: TGTGCCAGCAGCCTTAGCGGGAGGTCAGATACGCAGTATTTT
cdr3_aa: CASSLSGRSDTQYF

v_call: TRBV20-1
j_call: TRBJ1-5
clone_size: NA
d_call: NA
cdr3_nt: TGCAGTGCTTCCCGCCTCTATAGCAATCAGCCCCAGCATTTT
cdr3_aa: CSASRLYSNQPQHF